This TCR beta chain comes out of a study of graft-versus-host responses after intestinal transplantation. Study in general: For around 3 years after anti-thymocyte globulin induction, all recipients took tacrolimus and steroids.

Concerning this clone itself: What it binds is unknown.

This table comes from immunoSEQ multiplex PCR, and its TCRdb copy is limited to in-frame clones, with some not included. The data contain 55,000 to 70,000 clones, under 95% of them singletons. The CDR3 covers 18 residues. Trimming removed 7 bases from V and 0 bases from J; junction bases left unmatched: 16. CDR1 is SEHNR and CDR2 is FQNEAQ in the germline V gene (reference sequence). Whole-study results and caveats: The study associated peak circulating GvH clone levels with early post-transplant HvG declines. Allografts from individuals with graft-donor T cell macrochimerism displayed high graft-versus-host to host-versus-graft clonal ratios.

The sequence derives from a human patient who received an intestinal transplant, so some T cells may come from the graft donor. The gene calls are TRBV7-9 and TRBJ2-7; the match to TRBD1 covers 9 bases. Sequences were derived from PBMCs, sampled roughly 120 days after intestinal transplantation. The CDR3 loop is CASTPGTGIASGSYEQYF. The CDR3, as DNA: TGTGCCAGCACCCCCGGGACAGGGATCGCTAGCGGCTCCTACGAGCAGTACTTC.